Sequencing of this T cell receptor beta chain was carried out in a study of blood T cell repertoires in COVID-19. Using immunoSEQ multiplex PCR, the repertoire was profiled, and TCRdb retains in-frame clones only, with some absent. The profile covers 150,000 to 250,000 clones, with 70% to 80% appearing a single time and roughly 5.7% taken by the ten largest. The V gene lost 5 bases and the J gene lost 4 bases, with 20 bases spanning the gap. This CDR3 is built from 16 residues. Germline V gives CDR1 SEHNR, CDR2 FQNEAQ (reference sequence). The V gene is TRBV7-9, the J gene TRBJ2-5; TRBD1 is a possible D gene (6 bases). This clonotype was sampled from a woman between 40 and 50 years old with COVID-19, enrolled during active disease. Sequencing was performed on peripheral blood. The CDR3 coding sequence is TGTGCCAGCAGCGTTTCACACAGGGTACGGCGAGAGACCCAGTACTTC. Its protein product is CASSVSHRVRRETQYF.